Only a few counts were recorded for the clone carrying this TCR beta chain. Its antigen is not identified. This record comes from a study of molecular identifiers for immune sequencing clone quantification. The wider study: Four of five splits of RNA from about 20,000 or 100,000 naive CD8 cells were sequenced in replicates.

RNA fractions of 10%, 30% or 50% and roughly 20,000 to 1,000,000 sorted cells were the source of naive CD8 libraries. The CDR3 extends over 15 amino acids. V was pared by 3 bases and J by 0 bases, with 9 bases between. The germline gives CDR1 LNHDA, CDR2 SQIVND (reference sequence). The study, taken as a whole, reports: Spiked Jurkat TCR RNA equivalent to one cell was reportedly detectable in about 900,000 naive cells.

Both previously described methods and listed TCR primers were employed to make bulk TCR libraries. A single record per CDR3 protein comes from TCRdb applying MiXCR to the PCR reads. This sample has 300,000 to 400,000 distinct CDR3 sequences, with under 25% found just once. The chain links TRBV19 to TRBJ2-1, with D uncertain. The clonotype originates from a human donor in good health. Some libraries in this study had Jurkat cell RNA spiked in. The source material was naive CD8+ T cells from blood, with Jurkat cell RNA spiked in. The subset here: FACS-sorted CD8+CD4-CCR7+CD45RA+ naive T cells. The CDR3 sequence is CASSIPLGSYNEQFF. CDR3 nucleotides: TGTGCCAGTAGTATCCCCCTCGGCTCCTACAATGAGCAGTTCTTC.